The clone carrying this T cell receptor (beta chain) was counted only a few times. No antigen is known for it. Looked up from germline, CDR1 is SGHVS and CDR2 is FQNEAQ. The V and J ends lost 2 bases and 2 bases respectively, with 0 bases between them. The CDR3 length is 11 residues. Chemo-refractory metastatic non-small-cell lung cancer patients underwent focal radiation alongside CTLA-4 blockade with ipilimumab. This sample was taken from a study of radiotherapy plus CTLA-4 blockade in lung cancer. Study details: Among all patients, 18% showed objective responses, while about 31% had disease control.

The protocol was immunoSEQ multiplex PCR, while the TCRdb copy is restricted to in-frame clones and leaves out a portion. The repertoire includes some 70,000 clones, 65% to 80% of them detected once, and 8.5% to 10% sits in the top ten. General study points: In blood, after radiotherapy plus ipilimumab, tumor-derived TCR clones expanded. With interferon-beta, early dynamics of blood T cell clones were reported to best predict response.

The chain has TRBV7-8 and TRBJ1-1; D gene unclear. This TCR derives from a human donor with non-small cell lung cancer who had a complete response to radiotherapy plus ipilimumab. The source was peripheral blood, collected from a patient treated with radiotherapy plus ipilimumab. The chain's CDR3 is CASSLNTEAFF. CDR3 DNA: TGTGCCAGCAGCTTAAACACTGAAGCTTTCTTT.